This record covers a single T cell receptor (beta chain). This entry comes from a study of control samples from healthy donors and cancer patients. Libraries were prepared by immunoSEQ multiplex PCR; TCRdb keeps only in-frame clonotypes and omits some of them. The sample contains 70,000 to 85,000 clones, approximately 82% of which appear only once. This CDR3 is 15 amino acids long. V was clipped by 2 bases and J by 3 bases; unmatched bases: 3. CDR1 and CDR2 from the germline V gene are MDHEN and SYDVKM. This TCR derives from a man in his 60s with head and neck cancer. Sequenced input: PBMCs. The chain combines TRBV28 with TRBJ2-3; TRBD2 matches at 9 bases. CDR3 DNA: TGTGCCAGCAGTTTAGGTAGCGGGAGAACAGATACGCAGTATTTT. Translating it yields CASSLGSGRTDTQYF.